Listed below are T cell receptor beta chains from one sample, sequenced in a study of beta chain features in type 1 diabetes. Produced via immunoSEQ multiplex PCR; TCRdb's table is partial and in-frame only. Of some 350,000 clones listed, about 13% are singletons. Sequencing input: naive CD4+ T cells from blood. These receptors were obtained from a young woman with type 1 diabetes. Each CDR3 is given with its conserved first and last residue. Fields, in order: J gene, clone size, V gene, D gene, CDR3 protein, CDR3 DNA. The D gene is left open where the match is weak. Size is stated for part of the rows, as once, few or many counts, or as a class when the clone is expanded.

TRBJ2-5,.,TRBV18,.,CASSPPAAVRGETQYF,TGTGCCAGCTCACCACCGGCAGCCGTACGAGGAGAGACCCAGTACTTC
TRBJ2-3,.,TRBV20-1,.,CSPREDTQYF,TGCAGCCCAAGGGAGGATACGCAGTATTTT
TRBJ2-5,.,TRBV6-1,TRBD2,CASSETPGLAGAGETQYF,TGTGCCAGCAGTGAAACCCCGGGACTAGCGGGAGCCGGCGAGACCCAGTACTTC
TRBJ2-1,.,TRBV6-1,.,CASLVFPGLINEQFF,TGTGCCAGCCTGGTATTCCCGGGACTGATCAATGAGCAGTTCTTC
TRBJ2-1,few,TRBV29-1,TRBD1,CSVEEWGQGGDEQFF,TGCAGCGTTGAAGAGTGGGGACAGGGGGGTGATGAGCAGTTCTTC
TRBJ1-3,few,TRBV29-1,.,CSALDTLSGNTIYF,TGCAGCGCCTTGGACACTCTCTCTGGAAACACCATATATTTT
TRBJ2-4,few,TRBV28,.,CASSPQDKNIQYF,TGTGCCAGCAGTCCACAAGATAAAAACATTCAGTACTTC
TRBJ2-3,.,TRBV9,TRBD2,CASSVGASGDTDTQYF,TGTGCCAGCAGCGTAGGTGCTAGCGGGGACACAGATACGCAGTATTTT
TRBJ1-1,.,TRBV5-6,.,CASSGLMNTEAFF,TGTGCCAGCAGCGGACTGATGAACACTGAAGCTTTCTTT
TRBJ1-5,few,TRBV30,.,CAWSVRELQPQHF,TGTGCCTGGAGTGTGCGAGAATTGCAGCCCCAGCATTTT
TRBJ2-1,few,TRBV5-6,TRBD1,CASSPDRVSNEQFF,TGTGCCAGCAGCCCCGACAGGGTTAGTAATGAGCAGTTCTTC
TRBJ2-3,.,TRBV4-1,TRBD2,CASSQRLAGSAPDTQYF,TGCGCCAGCAGCCAAAGACTAGCGGGTTCCGCCCCAGATACGCAGTATTTT
TRBJ2-7,few,TRBV6-5,TRBD1,CASSYWDRVDEQYF,TGTGCCAGCAGTTACTGGGACAGGGTCGACGAGCAGTACTTC
TRBJ2-2,.,TRBV30,.,CAWSTGTSNTGELFF,TGTGCCTGGAGTACCGGGACATCGAACACCGGGGAGCTGTTTTTT